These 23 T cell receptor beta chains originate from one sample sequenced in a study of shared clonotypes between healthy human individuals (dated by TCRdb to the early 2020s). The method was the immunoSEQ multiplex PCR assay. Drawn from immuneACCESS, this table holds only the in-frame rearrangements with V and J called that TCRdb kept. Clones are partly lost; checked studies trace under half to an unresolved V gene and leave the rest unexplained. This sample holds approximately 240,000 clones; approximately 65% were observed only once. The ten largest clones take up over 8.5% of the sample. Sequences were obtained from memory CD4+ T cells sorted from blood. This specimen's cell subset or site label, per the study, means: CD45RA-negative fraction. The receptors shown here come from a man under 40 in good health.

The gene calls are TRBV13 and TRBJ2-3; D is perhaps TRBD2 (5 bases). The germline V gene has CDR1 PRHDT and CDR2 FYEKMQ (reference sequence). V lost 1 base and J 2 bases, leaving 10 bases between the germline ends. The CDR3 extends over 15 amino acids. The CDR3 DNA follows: TGTGCCAGCAGCTTAGCGGCGGGTTCCACAGATACGCAGTATTTT. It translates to CASSLAAGSTDTQYF.

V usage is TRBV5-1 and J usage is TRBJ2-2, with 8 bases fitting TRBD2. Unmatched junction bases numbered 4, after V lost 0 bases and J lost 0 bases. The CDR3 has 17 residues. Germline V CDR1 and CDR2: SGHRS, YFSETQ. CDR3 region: CASSLGSGRANTGELFF. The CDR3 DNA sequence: TGCGCCAGCAGCTTGGGGAGCGGGAGAGCGAACACCGGGGAGCTGTTTTTT.

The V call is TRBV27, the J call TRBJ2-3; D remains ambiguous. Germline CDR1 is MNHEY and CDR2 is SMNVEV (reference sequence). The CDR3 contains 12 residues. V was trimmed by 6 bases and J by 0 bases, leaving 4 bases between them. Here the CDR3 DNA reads TGTGCCAGCAGGACTAGCACAGATACGCAGTATTTT. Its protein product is CASRTSTDTQYF.

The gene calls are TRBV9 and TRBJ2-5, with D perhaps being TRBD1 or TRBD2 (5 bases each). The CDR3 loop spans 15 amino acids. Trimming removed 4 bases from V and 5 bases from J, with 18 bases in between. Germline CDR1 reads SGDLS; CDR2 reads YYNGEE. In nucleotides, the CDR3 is TGTGCCAGCAGCACCCGGGACCTAATGATGGAGACCCAGTACTTC. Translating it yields CASSTRDLMMETQYF.

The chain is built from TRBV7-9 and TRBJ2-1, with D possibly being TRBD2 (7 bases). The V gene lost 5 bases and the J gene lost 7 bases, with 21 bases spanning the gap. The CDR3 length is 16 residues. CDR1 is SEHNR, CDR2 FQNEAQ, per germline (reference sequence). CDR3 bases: TGTGCCAGCAGCCGCTTGGGGGCGGGAGTCGAAAATGAGCAGTTCTTC. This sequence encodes CASSRLGAGVENEQFF. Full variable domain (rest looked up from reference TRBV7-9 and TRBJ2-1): DTGVSQNPRHKITKRGQNVTFRCDPISEHNRLYWYRQTLGQGPEFLTYFQNEAQLEKSRLLSDRFSAERPKGSFSTLEIQRTEQGDSAMYLCASSRLGAGVENEQFFGPGTRLTVL.

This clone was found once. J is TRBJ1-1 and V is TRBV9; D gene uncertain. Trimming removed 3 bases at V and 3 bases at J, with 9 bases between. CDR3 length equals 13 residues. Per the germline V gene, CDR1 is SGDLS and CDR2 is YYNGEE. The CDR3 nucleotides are TGTGCCAGCAGCGCGGCCCCCCACACTGAAGCTTTCTTT. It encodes CASSAAPHTEAFF.

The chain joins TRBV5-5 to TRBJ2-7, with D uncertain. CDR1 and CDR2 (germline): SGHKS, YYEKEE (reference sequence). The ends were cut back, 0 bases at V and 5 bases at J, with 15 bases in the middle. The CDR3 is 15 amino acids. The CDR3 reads CASSLDLKSFHEQYF. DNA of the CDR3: TGTGCCAGCAGCTTGGATTTAAAGAGTTTCCACGAGCAGTACTTC.

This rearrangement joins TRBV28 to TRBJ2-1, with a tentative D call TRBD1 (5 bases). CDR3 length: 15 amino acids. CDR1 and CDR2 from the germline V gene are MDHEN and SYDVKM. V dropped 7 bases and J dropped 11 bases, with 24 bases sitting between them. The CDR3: CASTATKARAIKQFF. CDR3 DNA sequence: TGTGCCAGCACCGCCACTAAGGCCAGGGCGATCAAGCAGTTCTTC.

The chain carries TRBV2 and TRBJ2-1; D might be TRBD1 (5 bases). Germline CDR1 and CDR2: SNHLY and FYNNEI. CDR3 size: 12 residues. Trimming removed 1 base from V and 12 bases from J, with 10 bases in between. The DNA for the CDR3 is TGTGCCAGCAGTGAAGAGGGGTATCGGCAGTTCTTC. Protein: CASSEEGYRQFF.

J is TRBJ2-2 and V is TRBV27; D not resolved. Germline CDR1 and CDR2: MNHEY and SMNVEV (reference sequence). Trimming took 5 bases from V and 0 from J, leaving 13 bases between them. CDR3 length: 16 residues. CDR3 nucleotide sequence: TGTGCCAGCAGTCCCCCGCGGCAGGCGAACACCGGGGAGCTGTTTTTT. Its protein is CASSPPRQANTGELFF.

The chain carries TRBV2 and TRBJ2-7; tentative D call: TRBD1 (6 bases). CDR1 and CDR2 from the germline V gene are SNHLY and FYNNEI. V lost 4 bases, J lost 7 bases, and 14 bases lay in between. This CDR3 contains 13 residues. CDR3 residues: CASSGLQGGEQYF. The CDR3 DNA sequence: TGTGCCAGCAGTGGGTTACAGGGCGGGGAGCAGTACTTC.

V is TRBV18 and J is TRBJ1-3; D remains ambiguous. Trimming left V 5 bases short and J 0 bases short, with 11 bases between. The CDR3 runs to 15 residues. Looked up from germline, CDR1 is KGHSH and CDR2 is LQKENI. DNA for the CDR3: TGTGCCAGCTCAGTTCGGATGGACTCTGGAAACACCATATATTTT. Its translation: CASSVRMDSGNTIYF.

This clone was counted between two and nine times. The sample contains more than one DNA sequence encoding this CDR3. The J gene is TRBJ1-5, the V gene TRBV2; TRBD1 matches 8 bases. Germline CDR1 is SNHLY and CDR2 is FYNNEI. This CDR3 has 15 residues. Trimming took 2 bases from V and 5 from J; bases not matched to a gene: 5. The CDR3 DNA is TGTGCCAGCAGTGAAATCCAGGGGGCAGATCAGCCCCAGCATTTT. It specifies CASSEIQGADQPQHF.

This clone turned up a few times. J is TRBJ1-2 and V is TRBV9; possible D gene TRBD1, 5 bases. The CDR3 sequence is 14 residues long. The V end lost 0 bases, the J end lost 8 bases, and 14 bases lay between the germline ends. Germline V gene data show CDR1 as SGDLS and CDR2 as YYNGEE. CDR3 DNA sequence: TGTGCCAGCAGCGTAGTAAGGGGATTCGGCGGCTACACCTTC. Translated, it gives CASSVVRGFGGYTF.

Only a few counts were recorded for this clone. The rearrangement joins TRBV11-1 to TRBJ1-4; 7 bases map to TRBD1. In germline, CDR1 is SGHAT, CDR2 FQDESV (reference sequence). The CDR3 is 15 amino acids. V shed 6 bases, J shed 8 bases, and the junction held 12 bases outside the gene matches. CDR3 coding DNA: TGTGCCAGCAGTCCACAACCGGGACAGATAGAAAAACTGTTTTTT. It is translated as CASSPQPGQIEKLFF.

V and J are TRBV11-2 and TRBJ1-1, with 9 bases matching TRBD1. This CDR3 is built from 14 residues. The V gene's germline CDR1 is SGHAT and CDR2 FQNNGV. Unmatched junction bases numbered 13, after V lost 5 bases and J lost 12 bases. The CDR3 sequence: CASSRLRDRVETFF. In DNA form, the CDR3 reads TGTGCCAGCAGCCGCTTACGGGACAGGGTCGAAACTTTCTTT.

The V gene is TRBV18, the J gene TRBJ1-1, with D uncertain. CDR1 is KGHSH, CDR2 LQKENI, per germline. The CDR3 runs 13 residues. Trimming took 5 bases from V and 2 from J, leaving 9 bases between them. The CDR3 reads CASSKTYNTEAFF. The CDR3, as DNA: TGTGCCAGCTCAAAAACGTATAACACTGAAGCTTTCTTT.

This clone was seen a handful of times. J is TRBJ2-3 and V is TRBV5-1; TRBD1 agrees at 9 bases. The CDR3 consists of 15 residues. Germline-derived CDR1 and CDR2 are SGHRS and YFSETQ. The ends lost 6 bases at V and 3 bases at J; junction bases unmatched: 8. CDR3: CASTSGTGRTDTQYF. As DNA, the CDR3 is TGCGCCAGCACCTCCGGGACAGGGAGGACAGATACGCAGTATTTT.

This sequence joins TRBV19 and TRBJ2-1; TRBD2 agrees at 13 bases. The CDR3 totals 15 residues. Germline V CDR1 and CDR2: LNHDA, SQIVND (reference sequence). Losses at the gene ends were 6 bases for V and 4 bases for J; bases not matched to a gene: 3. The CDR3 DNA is TGTGCCAGTAGACGGACTAGCGGGGGTTACAATGAGCAGTTCTTC. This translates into CASRRTSGGYNEQFF.

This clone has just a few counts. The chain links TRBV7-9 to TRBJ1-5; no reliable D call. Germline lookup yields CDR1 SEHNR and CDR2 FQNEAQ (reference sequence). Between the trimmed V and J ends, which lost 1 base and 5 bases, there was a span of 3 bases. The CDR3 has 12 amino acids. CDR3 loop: CASSLEDQPQHF. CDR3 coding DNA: TGTGCCAGCAGCTTAGAGGATCAGCCCCAGCATTTT. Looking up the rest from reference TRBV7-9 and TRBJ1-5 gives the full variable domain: DTGVSQNPRHKITKRGQNVTFRCDPISEHNRLYWYRQTLGQGPEFLTYFQNEAQLEKSRLLSDRFSAERPKGSFSTLEIQRTEQGDSAMYLCASSLEDQPQHFGDGTRLSIL.

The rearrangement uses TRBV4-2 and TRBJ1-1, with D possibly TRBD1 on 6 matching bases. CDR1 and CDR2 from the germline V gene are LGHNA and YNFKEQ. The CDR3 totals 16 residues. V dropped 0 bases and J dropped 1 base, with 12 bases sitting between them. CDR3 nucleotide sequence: TGTGCCAGCAGCCAAGAGGGGGGGCGGAGGAACACTGAAGCTTTCTTT. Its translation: CASSQEGGRRNTEAFF.

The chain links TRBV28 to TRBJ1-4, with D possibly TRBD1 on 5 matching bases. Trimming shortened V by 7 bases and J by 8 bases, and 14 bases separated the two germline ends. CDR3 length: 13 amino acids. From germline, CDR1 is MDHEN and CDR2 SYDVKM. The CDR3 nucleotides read TGTGCCAGCATCGGGGCAGTGCGAGAAAAACTGTTTTTT. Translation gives CASIGAVREKLFF.

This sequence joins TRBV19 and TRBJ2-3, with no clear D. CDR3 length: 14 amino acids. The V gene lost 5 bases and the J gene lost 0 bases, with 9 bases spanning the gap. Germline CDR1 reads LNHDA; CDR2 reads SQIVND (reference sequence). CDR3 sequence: CASSPSVSTDTQYF. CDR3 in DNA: TGTGCCAGTAGTCCGTCAGTTAGCACAGATACGCAGTATTTT.